This TCR beta chain was sequenced for a study of T cells in localized non-small cell lung cancer (dated by TCRdb to 2018 to 2020). About the study as a whole: T cell repertoires of hundreds of early-stage NSCLC patients were analyzed, with tumors being compared against uninvolved tumor-adjacent lungs. A mean age of around 69 years was recorded for the NSCLC patients, of whom roughly 130 were male and around 100 were female. All 230 or so NSCLC patients in the cohort were treatment-naive and had localized lung tumors that were resected. The research as a whole found: Uninvolved tumor-adjacent lung showed the highest T cell clonality, higher than tumor, which suggests more focused antigenic responses in the adjacent lung. Because multi-region sequencing of the tumors was not done, intratumor heterogeneity could not be ruled out. Longer overall survival was associated with higher T cell density in blood, whereas shorter survival was associated with higher clonality in adjacent lung. A median of around 60 of the top 100 tumor clones turned up in the paired uninvolved adjacent lung, and approximately 30 of those clones also ranked among the top 100 of that same adjacent lung. Since the design was exploratory, TCR variables were selected using unadjusted p-values with no false-discovery rate correction.

The immunoSEQ Assay was used to sequence TCR beta CDR3 regions from DNA. Processing in the source paper ran as follows. T cell density was computed as TCR beta template counts normalized to usable DNA estimated by amplifying housekeeping genes. Richness was estimated using the preseqR package, with extrapolation to 400,000 templates for PBMC samples and to 120,000 templates for tissue samples. Clonality was defined as one minus Pielou's evenness. Tissue-enriched TCRs were identified by differential abundance testing using productive amino-acid clonotypes, minimum total count 5 and alpha 0.1. Repertoire overlap between compartments was quantified with the Jaccard Index and Morisita Overlap Index. GLIPH clustered TCR beta CDR3s with public tetramer-defined viral CDR3s; viral motifs required at least three viral sequences plus V-gene enrichment. In TCRdb, the immuneACCESS table is reduced to in-frame sequences with V and J assigned. These tables do not hold every clone; where another copy was compared, an unresolved V gene accounts for under half, and the others remain unexplained. That table is the source of V, J and clone size, and D and trimming were worked out from the DNA. The sample table holds fewer than 30,000 clones, of which more than 85% were seen once. Over 13% of the sample is in the top ten clones.

At diagnosis, peripheral blood, uninvolved tumor-adjacent lung and tumor were collected and were preserved as a mix of fresh-frozen and FFPE material. For TCR repertoire profiling, blood samples were analyzed in the form of peripheral blood mononuclear cells. The CDR3 runs 16 amino acids, cysteine and phenylalanine included. CDR3 DNA only is kept here, 48 bases in frame from base 1. V is shortened by 2 bases, J by 8 bases, and the region joining them spans 21 bases. CDR1 and CDR2 are read off the germline V gene as MDHEN and SYDVKM. On this clone: Its antigen is not yet known. Base qualities are not recorded, but no much larger clone differs from it by a single base.

The rearrangement combines TRBV28 with TRBJ1-2; the D gene remains uncertain. Sequencing used peripheral blood, obtained before any cancer treatment. The receptor was isolated from a female donor at least 60 years old with stage II squamous cell lung carcinoma. The DNA sequence is TGTGCCAGCAGTTTAGAAGGAGGGTCACAGAGGAAGGGCTACACCTTC. The translation is CASSLEGGSQRKGYTF.